This entry describes one T cell receptor beta chain. Enrolled through a virtual design, the participants were between about 18 and 100 years of age and came from roughly 22 US areas. Categorization into cohorts depended on clinical history that participants reported. Symptom resolution, clearance, or two negative PCRs marked donors in Cohort 3 as recovered. Assay used: immunoSEQ multiplex PCR; TCRdb lists only in-frame clones, some missing. The profile shows hundreds of thousands of clones, just over 85% of them singletons. The data derive from a study of blood T cell repertoires in COVID-19. For the study at large: Samples representing acute and convalescent COVID-19 were sourced from the United States, Italy and Spain.

CDR1 and CDR2 from the germline V gene are GTSNPN and SVGIG (reference sequence). The V end was cut by 4 bases, the J end by 0 bases, with 16 bases between. This CDR3 is built from 16 residues. This clonotype was sampled from a young man who had recovered from COVID-19. The sample was PBMCs or T cells enriched from blood (not recorded which). The gene calls are TRBV30 and TRBJ1-3; unclear D gene. As DNA, the CDR3 is TGTGCCTGGACGTCTTTTTCGGTCTACTCTGGAAACACCATATATTTT. Residues: CAWTSFSVYSGNTIYF.